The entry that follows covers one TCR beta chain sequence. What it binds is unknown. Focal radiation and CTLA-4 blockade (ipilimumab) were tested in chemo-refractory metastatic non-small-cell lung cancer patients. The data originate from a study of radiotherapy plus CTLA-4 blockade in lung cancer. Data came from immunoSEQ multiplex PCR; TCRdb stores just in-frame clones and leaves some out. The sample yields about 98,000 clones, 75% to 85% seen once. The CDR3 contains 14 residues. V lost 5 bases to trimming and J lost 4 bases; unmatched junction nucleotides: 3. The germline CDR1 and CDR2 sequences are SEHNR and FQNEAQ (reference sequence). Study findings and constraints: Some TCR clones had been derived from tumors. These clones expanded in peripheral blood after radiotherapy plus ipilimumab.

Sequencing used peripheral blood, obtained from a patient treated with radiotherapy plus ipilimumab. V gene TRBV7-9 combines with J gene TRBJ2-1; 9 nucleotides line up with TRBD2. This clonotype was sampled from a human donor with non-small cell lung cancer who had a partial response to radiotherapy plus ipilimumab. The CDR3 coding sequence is TGTGCCAGCAGCAGACTAGCGGCATACAATGAGCAGTTCTTC. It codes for CASSRLAAYNEQFF.